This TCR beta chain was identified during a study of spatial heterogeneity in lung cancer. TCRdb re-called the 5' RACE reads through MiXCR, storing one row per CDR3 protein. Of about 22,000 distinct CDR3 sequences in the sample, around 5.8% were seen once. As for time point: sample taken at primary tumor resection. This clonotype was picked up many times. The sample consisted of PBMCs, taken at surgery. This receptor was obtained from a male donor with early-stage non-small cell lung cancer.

The CDR3 is CASSYSGLPFEVATQYF. In DNA form, the CDR3 reads TGTGCCAGCAGTTACAGTGGACTTCCCTTCGAGGTTGCTACGCAGTATTTT. V is TRBV6-2 or TRBV6-3 and J is TRBJ2-3; D may be TRBD2 (5 bases). The CDR3 spans 17 residues. Germline V gene lookup returns CDR1 MNHEY and CDR2 SVGEGT. V was pared by 2 bases and J by 8 bases, with 23 bases between.